This TCR beta chain was sequenced for a study of T cell repertoires in cytomegalovirus infection. Between the trimmed V and J ends, which lost 5 bases and 3 bases, there was a span of 26 bases. CDR3 length equals 19 residues. Germline lookup yields CDR1 SGHVS and CDR2 FQNEAQ. TCRdb re-analysed the reads in MiXCR, keeping a single row per CDR3 protein. The table has roughly 230,000 distinct CDR3 sequences, about 15% seen once. The sample taken for sequencing was CD8+ T cells from PBMCs. This clonotype was obtained from a human donor in good health (CMV status not recorded). Some clones in this sample may be carry-over from other donors' samples. The V and J genes are TRBV7-8 and TRBJ2-1; D may be TRBD2 (6 bases). The CDR3 DNA sequence: TGTGCCAGCAGCCCCCTGTCCTCCGGTAGCGGAGGGGACTACAATGAGCAGTTCTTC. Protein sequence: CASSPLSSGSGGDYNEQFF.